The 11 T cell receptor beta chains below were found in one sample sequenced in a study of blood T cell repertoires in COVID-19. Clones were sequenced by immunoSEQ multiplex PCR, and TCRdb holds only the in-frame ones, with some missing. The sample consists of about 170,000 clones, approximately 91% of them appearing once. The sequenced sample consisted of peripheral blood. The receptor source for this set is a man aged 18 to 30 with COVID-19, enrolled during active disease.

This chain links TRBV9 with TRBJ1-1; D gene uncertain. V was pared by 2 bases and J by 4 bases, with 6 bases between. The CDR3 sequence is 12 residues long. Germline V lookup: CDR1 SGDLS, CDR2 YYNGEE. This CDR3 is CASSVRGTEAFF. The CDR3 nucleotides are TGTGCCAGCAGCGTGCGTGGCACTGAAGCTTTCTTT.

This clone has a single count. V usage is TRBV9 and J usage is TRBJ2-7; D gene uncertain. Trimming removed 0 bases from V and 2 bases from J, with 9 bases in between. Germline V gives CDR1 SGDLS, CDR2 YYNGEE. There are 14 residues in the CDR3. CDR3 region: CASSVDEYTYEQYF. CDR3 nucleotide sequence: TGTGCCAGCAGCGTAGACGAGTATACCTACGAGCAGTACTTC.

This chain connects TRBV5-4 to TRBJ1-4; D might be TRBD1 (6 bases). CDR3 length: 15 amino acids. The V end lost 0 bases, the J end lost 4 bases, and 10 bases lay between the germline ends. Germline V gene lookup returns CDR1 SGHNT and CDR2 YYREEE (reference sequence). The CDR3, as DNA: TGTGCCAGCAGCTTGGTTGGCAGGGGTAATGAAAAACTGTTTTTT. Its protein is CASSLVGRGNEKLFF.

The CDR3 DNA is TGTGCCAGTAGTACGCAACAGGGGATGGGTCAGCCCCAGCATTTT. This gives the protein CASSTQQGMGQPQHF. This rearrangement joins TRBV19 to TRBJ1-5; 7 bases agree with TRBD1. The CDR3 consists of 15 residues. J was trimmed by 6 bases and V by 4 bases; bases with no gene match: 9. Looked up from germline, CDR1 is LNHDA and CDR2 is SQIVND (reference sequence).

The chain uses TRBV27 and TRBJ2-7; weak D call: TRBD1 (6 bases). The CDR3 totals 15 residues. The ends were cut back, 3 bases at V and 2 bases at J, with 14 bases in the middle. CDR1 MNHEY and CDR2 SMNVEV come from the germline V gene (reference sequence). CDR3 amino acids: CASSFRTAPPYEQYF. CDR3 nucleotides: TGTGCCAGCAGTTTTAGGACAGCACCGCCCTACGAGCAGTACTTC.

The rearrangement links TRBV10-1 to TRBJ2-3; TRBD2 agrees at 8 bases. Germline CDR1 and CDR2: WNHNN and SYGVQD (reference sequence). This CDR3 spans 14 amino acids. The V gene end was trimmed by 5 bases and the J gene end by 5 bases; junction bases not matched to a gene: 6. In nucleotides, the CDR3 is TGCGCCAGCAGTCCCCCGGGACTAGTAGATACGCAGTATTTT. It specifies CASSPPGLVDTQYF.

The rearrangement uses TRBV6-2 or TRBV6-3 and TRBJ1-1; TRBD1 matches 7 bases. The V gene's germline CDR1 is MNHEY and CDR2 SVGEGT. The V and J ends lost 5 bases and 5 bases, in that order; junction bases with no gene match: 5. The length of the CDR3 is 13 residues. CDR3 DNA sequence: TGTGCCAGCAGTAGACAGGGTCTAACTGAAGCTTTCTTT. Its protein is CASSRQGLTEAFF.

The chain is built from TRBV6-5 and TRBJ2-1; D may be TRBD1 (5 bases). CDR3 size: 12 residues. Germline-derived CDR1 and CDR2 are MNHEY and SVGAGI. Trimming took off 3 bases at V and 8 bases at J, with 8 bases between the two ends. The CDR3 coding sequence is TGTGCCAGCAGTTATACAGGCCATGAGCAGTTCTTC. It encodes CASSYTGHEQFF.

V is TRBV4-3 and J is TRBJ2-1, with 12 positions matching TRBD2. From germline, CDR1 is LGHNA and CDR2 YSLEER. Trimming removed 3 bases from V and 7 bases from J; junction bases left unmatched: 10. This CDR3 spans 17 amino acids. Written as DNA, the CDR3 is TGCGCCAGCAGCCAGGCTGACTCTAGCGGGAGGGTTAATGAGCAGTTCTTC. Amino acids: CASSQADSSGRVNEQFF.

This clone has only one observation. J is TRBJ2-1 and V is TRBV6-6, with TRBD2 matching 9 bases. CDR1 is MNHNY, CDR2 SVGAGI, per germline (reference sequence). The CDR3 loop spans 13 amino acids. V lost 7 bases, J lost 9 bases, and 7 bases stayed unmatched. CDR3 amino acids: CASTAGGPTEQFF. In nucleotides, the CDR3 is TGTGCCAGCACTGCGGGAGGGCCAACTGAGCAGTTCTTC.

This rearrangement joins TRBV28 to TRBJ1-5; possible D gene TRBD1, 5 bases. Between the trimmed V and J ends, which lost 3 bases and 0 bases, there was a span of 18 bases. The CDR3 runs 18 residues. Germline CDR1 and CDR2: MDHEN and SYDVKM. CDR3 sequence reads: CASSFSRGEPYSNQPQHF. CDR3 coding DNA: TGTGCCAGCAGTTTCTCTCGGGGGGAACCTTATAGCAATCAGCCCCAGCATTTT.